The table lists the clone carrying this TCR beta chain with a few counts. The antigen is unknown. Looked up from germline, CDR1 is SGHVS and CDR2 is FNYEAQ. Trimming removed 5 bases from V and 4 bases from J, with 11 bases in between. The CDR3 loop spans 13 amino acids. This record comes from a study of T cell repertoires in cytomegalovirus infection. Background on the study: CMV epitopes that were recently identified and HLA-C-restricted were used alongside well-studied HLA-B-restricted ones.

Study-wide results and limits: HLA-C-restricted CMV-specific TCR beta clonotypes prevailed in the ex vivo response. Cumulative frequency (of public TCR beta family members) identified carriers of CMV plus the relevant HLA.

TCRdb processed the reads anew with MiXCR; each CDR3 protein has one entry. The sample has approximately 1,000,000 distinct CDR3 sequences; about a third are singletons. The material sequenced was cultured CD8+ T cells from PBMCs, taken from culture after CMV antigen stimulation. The clonotype was recovered from a human donor in good health (CMV status not recorded). Some clones in this sample may be carry-over from other donors' samples. This chain connects TRBV7-6 to TRBJ1-1, with no clear D. CDR3 in amino acids: CASSHRMGTEAFF. CDR3 DNA sequence: TGTGCCAGCAGCCATAGGATGGGCACTGAAGCTTTCTTT.